The present T cell receptor (beta chain) was sequenced within a study of blood T cell repertoires in COVID-19. Overall study: COVID-19 samples collected from the United States, Italy and Spain covered acute and convalescent phases. PBMCs, B-cell-depleted T cells, or T cells provided the cDNA or gDNA that made up the material.

Germline V gene data show CDR1 as MGHRA and CDR2 as YSYEKL. The CDR3 consists of 16 residues. J lost 2 bases, V lost 1 base, and 4 bases had no gene match. Original processing methods: For nucleated cells, counts were estimated from reference gene primer amplification. Measured with immunoSEQ multiplex PCR; TCRdb has only the in-frame clones, and not every one. V and J calls and clone size are copied from that table; D and trimming were computed from the DNA. The profile shows tens of thousands of clones, approximately 80% of them singletons. The source is a woman between 65 and 79 years old with acute or convalescent COVID-19. Material: peripheral blood. The chain carries TRBV4-1 and TRBJ2-1; 8 bases align to TRBD2. In DNA form, the CDR3 reads TGCGCCAGCAGCCAAGGAGCGGGAGCCCCCTACAATGAGCAGTTCTTC. This codes for CASSQGAGAPYNEQFF.